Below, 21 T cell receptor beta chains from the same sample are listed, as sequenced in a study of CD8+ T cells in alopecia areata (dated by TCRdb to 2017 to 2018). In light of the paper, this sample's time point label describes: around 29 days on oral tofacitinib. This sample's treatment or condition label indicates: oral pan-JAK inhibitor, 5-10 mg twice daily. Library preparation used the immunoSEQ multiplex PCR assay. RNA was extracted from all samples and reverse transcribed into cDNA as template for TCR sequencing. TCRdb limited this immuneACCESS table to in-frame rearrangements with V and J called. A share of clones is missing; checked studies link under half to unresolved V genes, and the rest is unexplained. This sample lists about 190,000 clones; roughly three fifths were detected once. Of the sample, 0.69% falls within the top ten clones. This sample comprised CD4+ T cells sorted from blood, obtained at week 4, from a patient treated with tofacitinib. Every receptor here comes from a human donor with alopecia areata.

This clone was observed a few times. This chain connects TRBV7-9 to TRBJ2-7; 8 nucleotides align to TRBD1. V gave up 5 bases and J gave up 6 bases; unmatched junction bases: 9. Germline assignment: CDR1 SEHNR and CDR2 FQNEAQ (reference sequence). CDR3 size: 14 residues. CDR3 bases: TGTGCCAGCAGCACCGACAGGGGAGGCTCCGAGCAGTACTTC. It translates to CASSTDRGGSEQYF.

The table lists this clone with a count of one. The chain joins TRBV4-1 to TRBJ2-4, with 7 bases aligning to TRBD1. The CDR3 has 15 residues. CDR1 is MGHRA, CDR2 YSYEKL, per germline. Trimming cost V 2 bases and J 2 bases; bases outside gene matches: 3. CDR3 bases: TGCGCCAGCAGCCAACCAGGGGGAACCAAAAACATTCAGTACTTC. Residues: CASSQPGGTKNIQYF.

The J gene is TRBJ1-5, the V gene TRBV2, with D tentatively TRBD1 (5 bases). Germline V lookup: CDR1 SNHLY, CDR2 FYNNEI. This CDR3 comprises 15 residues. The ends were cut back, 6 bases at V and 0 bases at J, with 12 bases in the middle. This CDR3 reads CASSDGAHSNQPQHF. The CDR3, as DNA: TGTGCCAGCAGCGACGGGGCTCATAGCAATCAGCCCCAGCATTTT.

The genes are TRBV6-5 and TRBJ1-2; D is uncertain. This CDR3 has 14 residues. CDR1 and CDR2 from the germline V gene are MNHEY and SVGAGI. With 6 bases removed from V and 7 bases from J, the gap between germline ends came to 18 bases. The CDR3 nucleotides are TGTGCCAGCAGCTCGGCCTCGGGCCGGAGTGGCTACACCTTC. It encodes CASSSASGRSGYTF.

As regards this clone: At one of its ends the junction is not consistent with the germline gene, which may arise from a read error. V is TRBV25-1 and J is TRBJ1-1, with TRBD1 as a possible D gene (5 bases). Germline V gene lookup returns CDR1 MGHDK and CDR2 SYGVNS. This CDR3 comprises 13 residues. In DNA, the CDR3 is TGTGCCAGCAGTGAACAAGACTCACGGGGACCCGTCTTT. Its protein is CASSEQDSRGPVF.

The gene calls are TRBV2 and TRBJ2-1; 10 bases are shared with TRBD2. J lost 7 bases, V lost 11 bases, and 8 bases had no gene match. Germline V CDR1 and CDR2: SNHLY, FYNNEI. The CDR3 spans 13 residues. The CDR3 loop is CAGKREGPNEQFF. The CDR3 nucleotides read TGTGCCGGGAAGCGGGAGGGCCCTAATGAGCAGTTCTTC. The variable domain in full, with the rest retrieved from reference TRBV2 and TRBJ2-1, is EPEVTQTPSHQVTQMGQEVILRCVPISNHLYFYWYRQILGQKVEFLVSFYNNEISEKSEIFDDQFSVERPDGSNFTLKIRSTKLEDSAMYFCAGKREGPNEQFFGPGTRLTVL.

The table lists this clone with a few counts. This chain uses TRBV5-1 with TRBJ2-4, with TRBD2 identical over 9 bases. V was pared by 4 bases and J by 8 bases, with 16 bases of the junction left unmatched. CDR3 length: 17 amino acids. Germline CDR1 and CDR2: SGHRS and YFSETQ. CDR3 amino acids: CASSLNRRTSETDIQYF. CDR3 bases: TGCGCCAGCAGCCTCAACCGCCGGACTAGCGAGACAGACATTCAGTACTTC.

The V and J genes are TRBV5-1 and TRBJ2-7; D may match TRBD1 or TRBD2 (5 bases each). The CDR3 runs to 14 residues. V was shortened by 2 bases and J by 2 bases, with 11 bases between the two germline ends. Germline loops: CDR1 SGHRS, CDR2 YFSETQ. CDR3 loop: CASSLMSGPYEQYF. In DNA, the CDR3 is TGCGCCAGCAGCTTAATGTCGGGGCCCTACGAGCAGTACTTC.

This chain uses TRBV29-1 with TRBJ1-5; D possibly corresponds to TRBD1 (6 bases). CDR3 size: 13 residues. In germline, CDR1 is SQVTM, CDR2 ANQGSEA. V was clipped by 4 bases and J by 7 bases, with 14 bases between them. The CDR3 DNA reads TGCAGCGTTGTAAACAGGGTGGGCCAGCCCCAGCATTTT. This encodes CSVVNRVGQPQHF.

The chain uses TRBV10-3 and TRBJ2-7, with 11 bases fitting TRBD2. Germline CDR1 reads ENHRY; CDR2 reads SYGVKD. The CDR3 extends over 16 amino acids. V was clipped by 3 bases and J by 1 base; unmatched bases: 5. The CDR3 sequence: CAISDAGTSGSYEQYF. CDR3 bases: TGTGCCATCAGTGACGCCGGGACTAGCGGTTCCTACGAGCAGTACTTC.

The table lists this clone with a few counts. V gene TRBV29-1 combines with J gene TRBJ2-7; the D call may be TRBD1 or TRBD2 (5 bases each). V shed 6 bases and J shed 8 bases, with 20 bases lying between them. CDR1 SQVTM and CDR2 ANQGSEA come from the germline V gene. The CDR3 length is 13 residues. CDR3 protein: CSVIPSGTFQQYF. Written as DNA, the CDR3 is TGCAGCGTAATACCCTCTGGGACGTTCCAGCAGTACTTC.

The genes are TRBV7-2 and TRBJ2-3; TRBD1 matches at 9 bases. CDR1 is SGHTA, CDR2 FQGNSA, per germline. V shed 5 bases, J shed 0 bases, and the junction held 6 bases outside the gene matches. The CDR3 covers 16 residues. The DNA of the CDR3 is TGTGCCAGCAGCAAACGACAGGGGGTGAGCACAGATACGCAGTATTTT. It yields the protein CASSKRQGVSTDTQYF.

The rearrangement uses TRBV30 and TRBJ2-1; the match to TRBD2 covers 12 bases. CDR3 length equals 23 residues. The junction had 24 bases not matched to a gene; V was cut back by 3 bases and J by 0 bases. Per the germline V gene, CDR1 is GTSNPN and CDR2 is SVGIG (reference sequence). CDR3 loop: CAWRAGTGLPRTSGDSSYNEQFF. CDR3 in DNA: TGTGCCTGGAGAGCCGGGACAGGCCTACCCAGGACTAGCGGGGATAGCTCCTACAATGAGCAGTTCTTC.

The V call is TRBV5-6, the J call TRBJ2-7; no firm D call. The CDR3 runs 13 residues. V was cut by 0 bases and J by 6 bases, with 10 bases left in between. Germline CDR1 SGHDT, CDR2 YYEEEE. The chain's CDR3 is CASSLDYPAEQYF. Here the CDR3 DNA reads TGTGCCAGCAGCTTGGACTATCCGGCCGAGCAGTACTTC.

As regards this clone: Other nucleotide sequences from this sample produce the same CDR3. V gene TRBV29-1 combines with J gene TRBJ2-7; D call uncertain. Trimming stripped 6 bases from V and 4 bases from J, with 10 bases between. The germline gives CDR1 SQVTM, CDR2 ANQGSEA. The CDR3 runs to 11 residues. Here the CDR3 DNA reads TGCAGCGTAGAGCTTAATTACGAGCAGTACTTC. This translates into CSVELNYEQYF.

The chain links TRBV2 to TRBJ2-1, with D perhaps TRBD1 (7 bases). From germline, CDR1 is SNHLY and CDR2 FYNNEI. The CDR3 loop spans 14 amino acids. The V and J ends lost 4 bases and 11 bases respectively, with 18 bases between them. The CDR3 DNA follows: TGTGCCAGCAGTGCCAGGGGGGCAAGTAGGAAGCAGTTCTTC. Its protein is CASSARGASRKQFF. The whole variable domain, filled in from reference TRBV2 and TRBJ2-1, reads EPEVTQTPSHQVTQMGQEVILRCVPISNHLYFYWYRQILGQKVEFLVSFYNNEISEKSEIFDDQFSVERPDGSNFTLKIRSTKLEDSAMYFCASSARGASRKQFFGPGTRLTVL.

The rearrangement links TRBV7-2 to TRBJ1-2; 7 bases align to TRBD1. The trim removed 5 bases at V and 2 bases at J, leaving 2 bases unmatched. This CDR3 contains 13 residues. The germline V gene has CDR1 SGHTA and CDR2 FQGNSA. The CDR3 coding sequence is TGTGCCAGCAGCACGGACAGGAACTATGGCTACACCTTC. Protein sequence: CASSTDRNYGYTF.

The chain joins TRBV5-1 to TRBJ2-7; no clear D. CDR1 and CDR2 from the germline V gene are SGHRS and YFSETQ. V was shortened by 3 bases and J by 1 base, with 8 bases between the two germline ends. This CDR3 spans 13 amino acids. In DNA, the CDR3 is TGCGCCAGCAGCTCCGCAGAGTCCTACGAGCAGTACTTC. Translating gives CASSSAESYEQYF.

The CDR3 loop is CSVVTGKPYEQYF. The DNA for the CDR3 is TGCAGCGTTGTTACCGGGAAGCCCTACGAGCAGTACTTC. V is TRBV29-1 and J is TRBJ2-5, with a possible D match to TRBD2 (5 bases). The J call is uncertain, as TRBJ2-7 better fits the DNA end. The germline CDR1 and CDR2 sequences are SQVTM and ANQGSEA. This CDR3 is 13 amino acids long.

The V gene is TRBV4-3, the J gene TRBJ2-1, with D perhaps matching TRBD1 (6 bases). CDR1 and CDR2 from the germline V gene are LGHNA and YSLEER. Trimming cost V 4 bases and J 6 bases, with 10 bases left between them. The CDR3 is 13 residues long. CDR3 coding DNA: TGCGCCAGCAGCCGCCTGGGGGCCAATGAGCAGTTCTTC. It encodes CASSRLGANEQFF.

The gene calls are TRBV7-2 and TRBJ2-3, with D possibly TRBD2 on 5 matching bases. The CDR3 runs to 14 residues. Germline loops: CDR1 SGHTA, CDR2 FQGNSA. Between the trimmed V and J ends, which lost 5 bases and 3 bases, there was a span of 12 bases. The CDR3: CASSPVGLTDTQYF. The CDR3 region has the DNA TGTGCCAGCAGCCCTGTCGGACTGACAGATACGCAGTATTTT.